This T cell receptor (beta chain) stems from a study of T cell repertoires in cytomegalovirus infection. The overall study: Public TCR beta signature analysis indicated the presence of both CMV infection and matching HLA type.

TCRdb independently ran MiXCR on the reads; one entry per CDR3 protein. The sample carries around 530,000 distinct CDR3 sequences, 16% recorded once. The V end lost 2 bases, the J end lost 7 bases, and 11 bases lay between the germline ends. Germline V gene sequence: CDR1 KGHSH, CDR2 LQKENI. This CDR3 comprises 13 residues. The clonotype comes from a human donor in good health (CMV status not recorded). Some clones in this sample may be carry-over from other donors' samples. The chain joins TRBV18 to TRBJ1-2, with D hard to call. The specimen was CD8+ T cells from PBMCs. For the CDR3, the DNA is TGTGCCAGCTCACCATTCCTGGAGGCTGGCTACACCTTC. It translates to CASSPFLEAGYTF.